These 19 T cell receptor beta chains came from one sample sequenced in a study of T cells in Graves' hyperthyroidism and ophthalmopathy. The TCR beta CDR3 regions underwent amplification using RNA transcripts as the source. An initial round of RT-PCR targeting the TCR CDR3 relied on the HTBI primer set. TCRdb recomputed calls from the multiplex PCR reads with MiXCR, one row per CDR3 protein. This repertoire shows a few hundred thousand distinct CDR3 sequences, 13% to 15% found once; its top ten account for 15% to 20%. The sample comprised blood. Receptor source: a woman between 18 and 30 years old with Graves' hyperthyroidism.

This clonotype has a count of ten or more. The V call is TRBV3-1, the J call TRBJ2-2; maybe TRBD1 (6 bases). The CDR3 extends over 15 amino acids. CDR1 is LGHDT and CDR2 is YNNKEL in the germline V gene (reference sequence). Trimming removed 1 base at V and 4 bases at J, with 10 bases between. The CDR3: CASSQAGVGTGELFF. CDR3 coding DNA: TGTGCCAGCAGCCAAGCAGGGGTTGGCACCGGGGAGCTGTTTTTT.

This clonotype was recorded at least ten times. This CDR3 reads CAISTTGNEAFF. The CDR3 coding sequence is TGTGCCATCAGTACAACAGGGAATGAAGCTTTCTTT. J is TRBJ1-1 and V is TRBV10-3, with D maybe TRBD1 (6 bases). This CDR3 is 12 amino acids long. CDR1 ENHRY and CDR2 SYGVKD come from the germline V gene. V gave up 5 bases and J gave up 7 bases, with 11 bases separating them.

As DNA, the CDR3 is TGTGCCAGCAGCTGGACCGGGAGGGGCCATGAGCAGTTCTTC. It is translated as CASSWTGRGHEQFF. This sequence joins TRBV7-3 and TRBJ2-1; TRBD2 matches 8 bases. Germline-derived CDR1 and CDR2 are SGHTA and FQGTGA. V lost 4 bases to trimming and J lost 8 bases; unmatched junction nucleotides: 7. CDR3 length: 14 amino acids.

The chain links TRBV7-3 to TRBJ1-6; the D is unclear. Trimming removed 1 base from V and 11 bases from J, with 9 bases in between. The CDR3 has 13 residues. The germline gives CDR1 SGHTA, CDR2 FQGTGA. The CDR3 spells CASSLNLNTPLHF. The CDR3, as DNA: TGTGCCAGCAGCTTAAACTTGAACACACCCCTCCACTTT.

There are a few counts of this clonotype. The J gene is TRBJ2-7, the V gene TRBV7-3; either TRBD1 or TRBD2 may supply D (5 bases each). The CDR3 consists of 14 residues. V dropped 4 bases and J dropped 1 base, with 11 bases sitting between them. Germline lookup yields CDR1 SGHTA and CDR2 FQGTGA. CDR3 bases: TGTGCCAGCAGCTCGGGACGGCATTCCTACGAGCAGTACTTC. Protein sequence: CASSSGRHSYEQYF.

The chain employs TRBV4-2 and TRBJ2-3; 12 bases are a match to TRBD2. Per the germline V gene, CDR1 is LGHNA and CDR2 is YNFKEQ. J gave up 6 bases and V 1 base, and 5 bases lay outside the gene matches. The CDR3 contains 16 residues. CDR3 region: CASSQGASGRADTQYF. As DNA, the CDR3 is TGTGCCAGCAGCCAAGGAGCTAGCGGGAGGGCGGATACGCAGTATTTT.

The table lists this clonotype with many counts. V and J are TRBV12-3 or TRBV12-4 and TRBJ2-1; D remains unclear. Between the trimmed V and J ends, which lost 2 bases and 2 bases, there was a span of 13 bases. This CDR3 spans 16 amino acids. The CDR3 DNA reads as TGTGCCAGCAGTTTAAGTGGGCGTCCCGCCTACAATGAGCAGTTCTTC. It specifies CASSLSGRPAYNEQFF.

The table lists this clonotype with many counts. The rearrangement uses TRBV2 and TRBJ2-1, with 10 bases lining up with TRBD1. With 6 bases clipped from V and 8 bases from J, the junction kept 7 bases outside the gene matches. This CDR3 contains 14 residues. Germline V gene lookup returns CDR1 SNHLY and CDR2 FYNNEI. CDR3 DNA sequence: TGTGCCAGCAGGGAGGGGACAGGGGTCTATGAGCAGTTCTTC. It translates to CASREGTGVYEQFF.

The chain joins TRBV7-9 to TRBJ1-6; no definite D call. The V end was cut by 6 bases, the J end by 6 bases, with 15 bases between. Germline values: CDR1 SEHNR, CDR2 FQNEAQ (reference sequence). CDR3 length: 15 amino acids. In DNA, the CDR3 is TGTGCCAGCAGTCGATCTGCGGCGTTTAATTCACCCCTCCACTTT. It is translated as CASSRSAAFNSPLHF.

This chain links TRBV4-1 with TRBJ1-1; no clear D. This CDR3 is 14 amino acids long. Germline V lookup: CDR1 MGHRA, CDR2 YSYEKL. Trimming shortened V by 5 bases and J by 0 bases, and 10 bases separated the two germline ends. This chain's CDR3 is CASSTSSMNTEAFF. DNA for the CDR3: TGCGCCAGCAGCACCAGCAGCATGAACACTGAAGCTTTCTTT.

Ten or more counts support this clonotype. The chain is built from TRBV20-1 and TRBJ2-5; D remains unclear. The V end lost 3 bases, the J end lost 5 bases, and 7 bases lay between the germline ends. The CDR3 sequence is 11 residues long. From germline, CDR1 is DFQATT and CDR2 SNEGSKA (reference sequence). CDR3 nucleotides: TGCAGTGCTAGCCCCTCGGAGACCCAGTACTTC. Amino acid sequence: CSASPSETQYF.

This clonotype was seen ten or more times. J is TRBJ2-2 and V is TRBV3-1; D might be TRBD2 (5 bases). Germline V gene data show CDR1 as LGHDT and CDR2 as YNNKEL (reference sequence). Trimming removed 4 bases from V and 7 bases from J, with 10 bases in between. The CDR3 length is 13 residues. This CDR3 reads CASSRTASGELFF. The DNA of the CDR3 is TGTGCCAGCAGCCGGACTGCGAGCGGGGAGCTGTTTTTT.

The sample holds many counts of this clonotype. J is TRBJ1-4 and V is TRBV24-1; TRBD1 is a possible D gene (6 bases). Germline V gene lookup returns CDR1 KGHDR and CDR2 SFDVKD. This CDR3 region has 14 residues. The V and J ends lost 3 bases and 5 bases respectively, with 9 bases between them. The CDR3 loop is CATSDRTVNEKLFF. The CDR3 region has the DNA TGTGCCACCAGTGATCGGACAGTCAATGAAAAACTGTTTTTT.

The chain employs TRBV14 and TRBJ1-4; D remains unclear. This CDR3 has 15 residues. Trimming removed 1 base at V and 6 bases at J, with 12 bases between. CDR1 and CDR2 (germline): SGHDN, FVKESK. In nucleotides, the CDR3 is TGTGCCAGCAGCCAAGGGAACAGTTTTCATGAAAAACTGTTTTTT. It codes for CASSQGNSFHEKLFF.

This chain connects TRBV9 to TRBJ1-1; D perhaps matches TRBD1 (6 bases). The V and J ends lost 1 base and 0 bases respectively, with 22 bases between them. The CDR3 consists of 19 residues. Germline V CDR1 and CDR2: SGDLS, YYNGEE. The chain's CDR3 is CASSVTDTGWTTMNTEAFF. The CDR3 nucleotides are TGTGCCAGCAGCGTAACCGATACAGGGTGGACGACGATGAACACTGAAGCTTTCTTT.

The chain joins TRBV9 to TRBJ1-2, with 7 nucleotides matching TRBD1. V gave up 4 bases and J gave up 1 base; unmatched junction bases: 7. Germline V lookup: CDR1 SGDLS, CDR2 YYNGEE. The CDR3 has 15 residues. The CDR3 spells CASSTRQGVNYGYTF. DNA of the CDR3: TGTGCCAGCAGCACCAGACAGGGTGTTAACTATGGCTACACCTTC.

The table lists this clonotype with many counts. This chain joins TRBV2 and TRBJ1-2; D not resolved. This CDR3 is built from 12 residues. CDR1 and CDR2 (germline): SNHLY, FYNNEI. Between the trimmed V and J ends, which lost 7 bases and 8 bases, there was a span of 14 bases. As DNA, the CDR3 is TGTGCCAGCAAACGGCCGAATTGGGGCTACACCTTC. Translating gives CASKRPNWGYTF.

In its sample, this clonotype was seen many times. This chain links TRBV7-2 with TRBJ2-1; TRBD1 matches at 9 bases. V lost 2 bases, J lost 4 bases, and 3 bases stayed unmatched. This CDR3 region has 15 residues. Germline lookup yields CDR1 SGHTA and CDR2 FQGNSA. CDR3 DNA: TGTGCCAGCAGCTTATGGGACAGGGCATACAATGAGCAGTTCTTC. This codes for CASSLWDRAYNEQFF.

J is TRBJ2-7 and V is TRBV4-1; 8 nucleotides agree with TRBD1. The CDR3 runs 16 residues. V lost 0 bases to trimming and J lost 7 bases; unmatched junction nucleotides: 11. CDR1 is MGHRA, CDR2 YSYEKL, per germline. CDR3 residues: CASSQDTGTGWKEQYF. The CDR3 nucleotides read TGCGCCAGCAGCCAAGATACCGGGACAGGATGGAAGGAGCAGTACTTC.